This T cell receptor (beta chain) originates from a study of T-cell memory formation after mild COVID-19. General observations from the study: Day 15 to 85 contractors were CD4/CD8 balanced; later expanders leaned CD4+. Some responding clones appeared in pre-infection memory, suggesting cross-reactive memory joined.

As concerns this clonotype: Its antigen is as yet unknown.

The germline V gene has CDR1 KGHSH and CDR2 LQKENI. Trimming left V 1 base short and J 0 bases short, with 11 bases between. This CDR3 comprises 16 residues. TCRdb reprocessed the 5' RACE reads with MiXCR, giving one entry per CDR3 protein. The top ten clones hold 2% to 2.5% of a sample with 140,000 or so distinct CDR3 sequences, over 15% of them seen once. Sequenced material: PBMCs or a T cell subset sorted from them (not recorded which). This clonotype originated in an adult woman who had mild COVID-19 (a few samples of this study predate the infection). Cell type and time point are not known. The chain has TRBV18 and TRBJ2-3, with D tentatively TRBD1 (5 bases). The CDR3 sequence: CASSPQKGRSTDTQYF. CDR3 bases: TGTGCCAGCTCACCACAGAAGGGGCGAAGCACAGATACGCAGTATTTT.